The clone carrying this T cell receptor beta chain was found once. Its specificity is unknown. The repertoire was sequenced with immunoSEQ multiplex PCR; TCRdb's copy has only in-frame clones and lacks some. The repertoire holds 210,000 or so clones, with around 94% as singletons. The CDR3 spans 16 residues. The germline V gene has CDR1 LGHNA and CDR2 YSLEER. V was clipped by 5 bases and J by 1 base; unmatched bases: 8. These data belong to a study of T cell responses to AZD1222 COVID-19 vaccine. General study findings and limits: AZD1222 recipients seropositive at baseline numbered only five to seven. Donors were largely white British and mainly female; clonal diversity was possibly underestimated.

The chain couples TRBV4-3 to TRBJ2-3; TRBD2 matches at 8 bases. The sample consisted of peripheral blood, taken 28 days after the second dose of the MenACWY control vaccine. This receptor was obtained from an adult who received the MenACWY meningococcal vaccine as a control. The CDR3: CASSTGGGLGTDTQYF. Written as DNA, the CDR3 is TGCGCCAGCAGCACCGGGGGGGGGCTAGGCACAGATACGCAGTATTTT.